The clone carrying this TCR beta chain was seen a few times. Its antigen remains unidentified. This sample stems from a study of shared clonotypes between healthy human individuals. The overall study: Serving as donors were two women and three men, whose ages spanned 18 to 49. Study-wide results and caveats: Even with large depth, rarefaction showed that sorted-subset sequencing was incomplete.

The V gene's germline CDR1 is SEHNR and CDR2 FQNEAQ (reference sequence). V was trimmed by 4 bases and J by 0 bases, leaving 15 bases between them. The CDR3 spans 16 residues. The authors loaded roughly 200 ng DNA, 25,000 to 30,000 T cell genomes, into sorted-subset replicate PCRs. Sequenced by immunoSEQ multiplex PCR; TCRdb stores in-frame clones only, minus some. The sample carries 1 million to 1.3 million clones, around 78% recorded once. The chain recombines TRBV7-9 with TRBJ1-1, with D unresolved. The sequenced sample consisted of memory CD4+ T cells from PBMCs. This sample's subset: CD45RA-negative fraction. This clonotype originated in a man younger than 35 in good health. Some clones in this sample may be carry-over from other donors' samples. The CDR3 region has the DNA TGTGCCAGCAGCTCCCGGAAAACAGCCATGAACACTGAAGCTTTCTTT. Its translation: CASSSRKTAMNTEAFF.